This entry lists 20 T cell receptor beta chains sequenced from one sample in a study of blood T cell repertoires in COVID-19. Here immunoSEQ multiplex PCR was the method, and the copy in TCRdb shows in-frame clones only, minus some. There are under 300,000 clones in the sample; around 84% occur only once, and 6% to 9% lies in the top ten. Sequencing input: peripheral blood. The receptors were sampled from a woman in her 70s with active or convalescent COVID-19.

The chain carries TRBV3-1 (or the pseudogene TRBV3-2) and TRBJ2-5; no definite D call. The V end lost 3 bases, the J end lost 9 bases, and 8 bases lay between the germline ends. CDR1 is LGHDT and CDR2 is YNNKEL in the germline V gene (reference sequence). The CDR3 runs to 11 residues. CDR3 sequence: CASSQELAQYF. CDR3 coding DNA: TGTGCCAGCAGCCAGGAGCTGGCCCAGTACTTC.

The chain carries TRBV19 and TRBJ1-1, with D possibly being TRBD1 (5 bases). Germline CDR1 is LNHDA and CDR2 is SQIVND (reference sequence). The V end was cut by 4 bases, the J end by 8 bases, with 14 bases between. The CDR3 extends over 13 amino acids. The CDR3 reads CASSTISTAEAFF. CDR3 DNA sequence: TGTGCCAGTAGTACCATCTCGACAGCCGAAGCTTTCTTT.

The CDR3 here is CASSPGQGFYNSPLHF. CDR3 coding DNA: TGTGCCAGCAGCCCCGGACAGGGCTTCTATAATTCACCCCTCCACTTT. V gene TRBV5-6 combines with J gene TRBJ1-6; TRBD1 agrees at 8 bases. J was trimmed by 3 bases and V by 4 bases; bases with no gene match: 6. Germline lookup yields CDR1 SGHDT and CDR2 YYEEEE. CDR3 length: 16 amino acids. Looking up the rest from reference TRBV5-6 and TRBJ1-6 gives the full variable domain: DAGVTQSPTHLIKTRGQQVTLRCSPKSGHDTVSWYQQALGQGPQFIFQYYEEEERQRGNFPDRFSGHQFPNYSSELNVNALLLGDSALYLCASSPGQGFYNSPLHFGNGTRLTVT.

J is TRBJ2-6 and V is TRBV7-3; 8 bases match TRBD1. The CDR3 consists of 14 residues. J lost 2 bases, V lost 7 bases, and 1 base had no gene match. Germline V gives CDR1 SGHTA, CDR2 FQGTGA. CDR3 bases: TGTGCCAGCAAACAGGGGGCTGGGGCCAACGTCCTGACTTTC. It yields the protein CASKQGAGANVLTF.

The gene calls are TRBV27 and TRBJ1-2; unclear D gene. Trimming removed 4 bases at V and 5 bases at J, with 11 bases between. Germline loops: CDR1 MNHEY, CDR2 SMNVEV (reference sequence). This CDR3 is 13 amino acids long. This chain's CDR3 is CASSSSGNYGYTF. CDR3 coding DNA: TGTGCCAGCAGTTCCTCCGGGAATTATGGCTACACCTTC.

This CDR3 is CSASFPGLVYNEQFF. For the CDR3, the DNA is TGCAGTGCTAGTTTCCCCGGACTAGTCTACAATGAGCAGTTCTTC. The chain is built from TRBV20-1 and TRBJ2-1; 7 bases match TRBD2. The CDR3 has 15 residues. With 3 bases clipped from V and 3 bases from J, the junction kept 8 bases outside the gene matches. From germline, CDR1 is DFQATT and CDR2 SNEGSKA (reference sequence).

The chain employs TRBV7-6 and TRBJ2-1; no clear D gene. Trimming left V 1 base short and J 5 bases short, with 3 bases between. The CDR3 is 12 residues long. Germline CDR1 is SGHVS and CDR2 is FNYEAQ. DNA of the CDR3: TGTGCCAGCAGCTTAGGAGACAATGAGCAGTTCTTC. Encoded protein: CASSLGDNEQFF.

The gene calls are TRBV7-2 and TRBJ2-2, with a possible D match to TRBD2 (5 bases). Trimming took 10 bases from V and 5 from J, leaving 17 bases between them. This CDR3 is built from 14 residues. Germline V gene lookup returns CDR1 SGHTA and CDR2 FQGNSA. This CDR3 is CATRQDRGTGELFF. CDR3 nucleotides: TGTGCCACCCGGCAGGACCGGGGAACCGGGGAGCTGTTTTTT.

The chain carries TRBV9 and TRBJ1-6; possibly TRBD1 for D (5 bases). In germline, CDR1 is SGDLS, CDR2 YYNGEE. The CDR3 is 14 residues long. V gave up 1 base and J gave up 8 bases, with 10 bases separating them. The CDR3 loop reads CASSVRQNDSPLHF. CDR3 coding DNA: TGTGCCAGCAGCGTAAGACAGAACGATTCACCCCTCCACTTT.

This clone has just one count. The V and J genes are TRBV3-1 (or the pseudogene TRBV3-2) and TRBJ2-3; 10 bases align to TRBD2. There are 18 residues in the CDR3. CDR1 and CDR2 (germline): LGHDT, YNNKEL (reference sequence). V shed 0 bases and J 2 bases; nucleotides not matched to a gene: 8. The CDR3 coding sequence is TGTGCCAGCAGCCAAGAGTACCAGCGGGGGGGCCCCACAGATACGCAGTATTTT. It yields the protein CASSQEYQRGGPTDTQYF.

The CDR3: CASSETGNQPQHF. The CDR3 DNA reads as TGCGCCAGCAGCGAGACAGGCAATCAGCCCCAGCATTTT. The V call is TRBV10-1, the J call TRBJ1-5; TRBD1 might be the D (5 bases). Trimming took 6 bases from V and 2 from J, leaving 8 bases between them. Germline CDR1 is WNHNN and CDR2 is SYGVQD (reference sequence). The CDR3 runs to 13 residues.

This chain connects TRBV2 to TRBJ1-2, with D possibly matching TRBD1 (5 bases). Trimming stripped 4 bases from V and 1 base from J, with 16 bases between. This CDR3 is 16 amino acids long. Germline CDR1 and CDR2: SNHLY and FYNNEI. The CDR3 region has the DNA TGTGCCAGCAGTGGGGCAGGGAAAGTGGGTAACTATGGCTACACCTTC. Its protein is CASSGAGKVGNYGYTF.

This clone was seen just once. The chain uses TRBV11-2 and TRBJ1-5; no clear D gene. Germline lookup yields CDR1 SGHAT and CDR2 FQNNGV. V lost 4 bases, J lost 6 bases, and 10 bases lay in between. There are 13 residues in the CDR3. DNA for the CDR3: TGTGCCAGCAGCTCTACTCGGGGTCAGCCCCAGCATTTT. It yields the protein CASSSTRGQPQHF.

Written as DNA, the CDR3 is TGTGCCACCTCTGGTAGTAATTCACCCCTCCACTTT. Translated, it gives CATSGSNSPLHF. The chain uses TRBV7-9 and TRBJ1-6; D unclear. Trimming took off 10 bases at V and 6 bases at J, with 10 bases between the two ends. The CDR3 runs 12 residues. Germline V CDR1 and CDR2: SEHNR, FQNEAQ (reference sequence).

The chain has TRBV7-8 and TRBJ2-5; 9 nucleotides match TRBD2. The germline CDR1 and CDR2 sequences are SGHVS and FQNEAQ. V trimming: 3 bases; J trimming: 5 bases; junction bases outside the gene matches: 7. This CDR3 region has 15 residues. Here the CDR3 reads CASSFPWRGGETQYF. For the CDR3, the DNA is TGTGCCAGCAGCTTCCCCTGGCGGGGGGGCGAGACCCAGTACTTC.

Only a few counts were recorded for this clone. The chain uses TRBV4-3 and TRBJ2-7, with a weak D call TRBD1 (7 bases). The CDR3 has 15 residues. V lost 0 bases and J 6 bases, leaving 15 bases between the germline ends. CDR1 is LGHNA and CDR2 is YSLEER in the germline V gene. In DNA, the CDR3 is TGCGCCAGCAGCCAAGATCTTGGAGGGGGCGGCGAGCAGTACTTC. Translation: CASSQDLGGGGEQYF.

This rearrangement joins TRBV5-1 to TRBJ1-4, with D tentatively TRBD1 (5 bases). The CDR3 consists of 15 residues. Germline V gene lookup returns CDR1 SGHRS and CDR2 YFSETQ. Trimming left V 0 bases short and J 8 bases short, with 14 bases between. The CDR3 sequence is CASSLGGLPGEKLFF. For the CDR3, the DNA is TGCGCCAGCAGCTTGGGGGGACTCCCGGGGGAAAAACTGTTTTTT.

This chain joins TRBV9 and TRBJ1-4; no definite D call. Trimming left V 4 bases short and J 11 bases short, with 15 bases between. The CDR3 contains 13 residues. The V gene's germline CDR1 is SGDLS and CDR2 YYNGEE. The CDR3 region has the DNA TGTGCCAGCAGCCTCCGTGGGAGCTCGAAACTGTTTTTT. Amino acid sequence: CASSLRGSSKLFF.

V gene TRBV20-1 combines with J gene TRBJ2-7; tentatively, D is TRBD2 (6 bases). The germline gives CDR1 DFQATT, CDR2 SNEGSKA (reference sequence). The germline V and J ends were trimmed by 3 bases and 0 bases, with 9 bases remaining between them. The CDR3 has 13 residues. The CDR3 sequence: CSASREVSYEQYF. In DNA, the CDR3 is TGCAGTGCTAGTAGGGAGGTCTCCTACGAGCAGTACTTC.

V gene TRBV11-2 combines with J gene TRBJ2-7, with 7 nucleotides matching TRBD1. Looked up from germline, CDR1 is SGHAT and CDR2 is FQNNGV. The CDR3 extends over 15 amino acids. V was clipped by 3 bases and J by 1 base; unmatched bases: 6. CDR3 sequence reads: CASSFQQGSSYEQYF. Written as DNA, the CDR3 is TGTGCCAGCAGCTTCCAACAGGGGTCGTCCTACGAGCAGTACTTC. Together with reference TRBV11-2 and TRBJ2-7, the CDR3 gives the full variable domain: EAGVAQSPRYKIIEKRQSVAFWCNPISGHATLYWYQQILGQGPKLLIQFQNNGVVDDSQLPKDRFSAERLKGVDSTLKIQPAKLEDSAVYLCASSFQQGSSYEQYFGPGTRLTVT.